These 9 T cell receptor beta chains came from one sample sequenced in a study of beta chain features in type 1 diabetes. The investigators reverse transcribed all of the isolated RNA, so they sequenced expressed TCRB transcripts. The assay was immunoSEQ multiplex PCR, and TCRdb's table has in-frame clones only and misses some. The repertoire holds almost 250,000 clones, with around 14% as singletons. The sample comprised naive CD4+ T cells from blood. These receptors came from a woman in her forties in good health.

J is TRBJ2-5 and V is TRBV4-3, with 7 bases identical to TRBD1. The V gene's germline CDR1 is LGHNA and CDR2 YSLEER. This CDR3 comprises 14 residues. V lost 4 bases and J lost 3; bases outside the gene matches: 5. CDR3 protein: CASSPTGLEETQYF. The CDR3 DNA is TGCGCCAGCAGCCCGACAGGGTTGGAAGAGACCCAGTACTTC.

This clone has a handful of counts. The chain links TRBV19 to TRBJ1-4; D possibly corresponds to TRBD1 (6 bases). Per germline, CDR1 LNHDA and CDR2 SQIVND (reference sequence). V dropped 3 bases and J dropped 8 bases, with 22 bases sitting between them. The length of the CDR3 is 17 residues. The DNA of the CDR3 is TGTGCCAGTAGTATGGGCGGGGGGGCAGCGGAGGAAGAAAAACTGTTTTTT. This translates into CASSMGGGAAEEEKLFF.

This clone was detected only a few times. The chain carries TRBV7-8 and TRBJ2-7, with TRBD2 as a possible D gene (6 bases). This CDR3 is built from 14 residues. Trimming took 5 bases from V and 4 from J, leaving 15 bases between them. CDR1 and CDR2 (germline): SGHVS, FQNEAQ. The CDR3 nucleotides read TGTGCCAGCAGCCCTAGGACTACCTCATACGAGCAGTACTTC. Protein sequence: CASSPRTTSYEQYF.

The rearrangement links TRBV23-1 to TRBJ1-5; 7 bases match TRBD1. TRBV23-1 is known as an ORF, though its function is uncertain. Unmatched junction bases numbered 4, after V lost 0 bases and J lost 2 bases. The CDR3 loop spans 16 amino acids. The CDR3 region is CASSQSVGGRNQPQHF. Written as DNA, the CDR3 is TGCGCCAGCAGTCAATCTGTAGGGGGCCGCAATCAGCCCCAGCATTTT.

The chain has TRBV11-3 and TRBJ2-7; possibly TRBD1 for D (5 bases). V dropped 3 bases and J dropped 2 bases, with 11 bases sitting between them. The CDR3 covers 14 residues. Germline V gene data show CDR1 as SGHNT and CDR2 as YENEEA. CDR3 in amino acids: CASSFSRVPYEQYF. For the CDR3, the DNA is TGTGCCAGCAGCTTTAGCAGGGTTCCCTACGAGCAGTACTTC.

V and J are TRBV6-6 and TRBJ1-2; D gene ambiguous. The CDR3 has 12 residues. V gave up 5 bases and J gave up 8 bases, with 12 bases separating them. Looked up from germline, CDR1 is MNHNY and CDR2 is SVGAGI (reference sequence). The CDR3 loop is CASSGVAGGYTF. The DNA for the CDR3 is TGTGCCAGCAGTGGTGTAGCGGGAGGCTACACCTTC.

The sample holds a few counts of this clone. The V and J genes are TRBV19 and TRBJ1-2; D is unresolved. The length of the CDR3 is 13 residues. Germline values: CDR1 LNHDA, CDR2 SQIVND (reference sequence). The V gene lost 8 bases and the J gene lost 3 bases, with 13 bases spanning the gap. Here the CDR3 reads CASALPLHYGYTF. CDR3 bases: TGTGCCAGTGCCCTTCCACTACACTATGGCTACACCTTC.

This clone was recorded a few times. The gene calls are TRBV7-6 and TRBJ2-7; TRBD2 is a possible D gene (5 bases). The length of the CDR3 is 15 residues. In germline, CDR1 is SGHVS, CDR2 FNYEAQ. V lost 2 bases to trimming and J lost 0 bases, with 11 bases between them. The CDR3 sequence is CASSLRTSSSYEQYF. CDR3 DNA sequence: TGTGCCAGCAGCTTAAGGACTTCCAGCTCCTACGAGCAGTACTTC.

The chain couples TRBV10-3 to TRBJ2-1, with 7 bases matching TRBD1. This CDR3 spans 14 amino acids. With V trimmed by 6 bases and J by 1 base, 3 bases remained unmatched. Germline V CDR1 and CDR2: ENHRY, SYGVKD. This CDR3 reads CAIRGDSSYNEQFF. CDR3 bases: TGTGCCATCAGGGGGGACAGTTCCTACAATGAGCAGTTCTTC.